This TCR beta chain was obtained from a study of cytomegalovirus exposure and HLA in healthy donors. For the study at large: A later analysis reported the 120 or so validation repertoires used the same platform as the 550 to 700 first-cohort repertoires.

Profiling relied on immunoSEQ multiplex PCR, and the TCRdb table lists in-frame clones only, not all of them. Here the sample spans under 200,000 clones, 85% to 90% being singletons. Points from the study as a whole: Reports showed the classifier diagnosing cytomegalovirus status with high specificity and sensitivity. In vitro confirmation showed a few CMV-associated chains to be CMV antigen specific.

Germline V CDR1 and CDR2: SGDLS, YYNGEE. Between the trimmed V and J ends, which lost 0 bases and 4 bases, there was a span of 11 bases. CDR3 length equals 14 residues. This clone was seen a single time. Its antigen is unidentified. The source material was PBMCs. The source is a young woman in good health and CMV-seropositive. The V call is TRBV9, the J call TRBJ2-7, with D possibly TRBD2 on 5 matching bases. Here the CDR3 DNA reads TGTGCCAGCAGCGTAGATGAGGGTCGGTACGAGCAGTACTTC. This codes for CASSVDEGRYEQYF.